The clone carrying this T cell receptor beta chain appeared a few times. RNA transcripts provided the source from which TCR beta CDR3 regions were amplified. HTBI primers were the set used in a first-round RT-PCR of the TCR CDR3. MiXCR, applied by TCRdb to the multiplex PCR reads, yields one record per CDR3 protein. The table lists approximately 570,000 distinct CDR3 sequences, about 20% of them singletons. CDR1 DFQATT and CDR2 SNEGSKA come from the germline V gene (reference sequence). Trimming took 3 bases from V and 11 from J, leaving 13 bases between them. CDR3 length: 11 amino acids. Each diagnosis was grounded in clinical symptoms, serum thyroxine and TRAb, thyroid ultrasound, and orbital computed tomography. The data stem from a study of T cells in Graves' hyperthyroidism and ophthalmopathy.

Sequenced material: blood. J is TRBJ1-1 and V is TRBV20-1, with a possible D match to TRBD1 (6 bases). The TCR sequence derives from a man in his forties with Graves' ophthalmopathy. DNA for the CDR3: TGCAGTGCTAGTCGGGGGGCAGGGGCTTTCTTT. The encoded protein is CSASRGAGAFF.